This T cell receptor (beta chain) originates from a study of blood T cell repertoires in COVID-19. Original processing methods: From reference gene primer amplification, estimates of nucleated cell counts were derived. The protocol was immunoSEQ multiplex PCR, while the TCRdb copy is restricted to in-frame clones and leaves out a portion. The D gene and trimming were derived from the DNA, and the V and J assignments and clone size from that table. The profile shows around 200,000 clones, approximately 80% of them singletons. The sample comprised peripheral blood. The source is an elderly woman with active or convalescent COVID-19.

This CDR3 is CASSYSTGENTGELFF. CDR3 nucleotides: TGTGCCAGCAGTTACTCGACGGGGGAGAACACCGGGGAGCTGTTTTTT. The chain employs TRBV6-5 and TRBJ2-2, with D maybe TRBD2 (6 bases). This CDR3 is built from 16 residues. V lost 0 bases to trimming and J lost 1 base, with 9 bases between them. Germline CDR1 is MNHEY and CDR2 is SVGAGI.